The next 4 T cell receptor beta chains were all read from a single sample in a study of regulatory T cells in long-lasting Graves disease. The authors built TCR beta libraries using iRepertoire HTBI primers and Arm-PCR of CDR3 regions. In TCRdb, the multiplex PCR reads were re-called with MiXCR into one record per CDR3 protein. The table lists around 230,000 distinct CDR3 sequences, around 18% of them singletons, with roughly a fifth in the top ten. As for time point: newly diagnosed GD, antithyroid drugs for less than 3 months. RNA extracted from PBMCs served as the sequencing template. The sequences come from peripheral blood mononuclear cells (PBMCs), collected at new diagnosis, from a patient treated with antithyroid drugs. The receptors come from a female donor with Graves disease.

The table lists this clonotype with many counts. The rearrangement links TRBV3-1 to TRBJ2-5; D gene ambiguous. CDR1 is LGHDT and CDR2 is YNNKEL in the germline V gene (reference sequence). CDR3 length: 14 amino acids. V lost 3 bases, J lost 1 base, and 9 bases lay in between. The DNA of the CDR3 is TGTGCCAGCAGCCACCTGTCTATCCAAGAGACCCAGTACTTC. Translation: CASSHLSIQETQYF.

V is TRBV19 and J is TRBJ2-1; 11 nucleotides align to TRBD2. CDR1 and CDR2 (germline): LNHDA, SQIVND (reference sequence). The J segment lost 0 bases and the V segment lost 7 bases, leaving 5 bases of the junction unmatched. This CDR3 has 16 residues. This CDR3 is CASTISGRASYNEQFF. In nucleotides, the CDR3 is TGTGCCAGTACCATTAGCGGGAGGGCCTCCTACAATGAGCAGTTCTTC.

This clonotype was recorded at least ten times. V is TRBV27 and J is TRBJ2-7, with TRBD2 matching over 10 bases. This CDR3 comprises 15 residues. CDR1 MNHEY and CDR2 SMNVEV come from the germline V gene (reference sequence). V was clipped by 4 bases and J by 4 bases; unmatched bases: 7. Here the CDR3 reads CASSSISGRGYEQYF. The CDR3 DNA follows: TGTGCCAGCAGTTCAATCAGCGGGAGGGGTTACGAGCAGTACTTC.

The chain uses TRBV7-3 and TRBJ2-1; TRBD1 is a possible D gene (5 bases). The CDR3 runs to 15 residues. The V gene lost 4 bases and the J gene lost 4 bases, with 14 bases spanning the gap. Germline V CDR1 and CDR2: SGHTA, FQGTGA. This CDR3 reads CASSYYGQEYNEQFF. The CDR3 coding sequence is TGTGCCAGCAGCTATTACGGACAAGAATACAATGAGCAGTTCTTC.